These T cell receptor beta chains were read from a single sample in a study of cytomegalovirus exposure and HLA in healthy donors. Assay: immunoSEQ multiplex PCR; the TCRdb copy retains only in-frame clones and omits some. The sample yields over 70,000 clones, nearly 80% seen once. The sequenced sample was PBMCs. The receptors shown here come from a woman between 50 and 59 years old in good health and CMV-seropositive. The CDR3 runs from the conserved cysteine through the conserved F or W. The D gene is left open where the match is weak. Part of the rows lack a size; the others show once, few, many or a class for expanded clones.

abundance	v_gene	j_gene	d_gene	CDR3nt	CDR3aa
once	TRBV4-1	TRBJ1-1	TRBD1	TGCGCCAGCAGCCAAGCGATAGGACAGGGCGTAGACACTGAAGCTTTCTTT	CASSQAIGQGVDTEAFF
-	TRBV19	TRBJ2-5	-	TGTGCCAGTAGTATAGCCCTTGAAGAGACCCAGTACTTC	CASSIALEETQYF
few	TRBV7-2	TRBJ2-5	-	TGTGCCAGCAGCTTAGCGGGAACTAGAGAGACCCAGTACTTC	CASSLAGTRETQYF
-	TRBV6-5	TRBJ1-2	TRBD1	TGTGCCAGCAGTCGACCGGGACAGGGGTATGGCTACACCTTC	CASSRPGQGYGYTF
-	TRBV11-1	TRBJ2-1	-	TGTGCCAGCAGCTTAGCGGGAGAAATGGCTGAGCAGTTCTTC	CASSLAGEMAEQFF
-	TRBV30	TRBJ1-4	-	TGTGCCTGGAGTTCAACGGGGGGGGAAAAACTGTTTTTT	CAWSSTGGEKLFF
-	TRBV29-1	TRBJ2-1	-	TGCAGCGTTGAGAACAGGGCCCGCTCCTACAATGAGCAGTTCTTC	CSVENRARSYNEQFF
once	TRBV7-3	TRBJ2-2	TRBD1	TGTGCCAGCAGCACCAGACAGGGAGCCGGGGAGCTGTTTTTT	CASSTRQGAGELFF
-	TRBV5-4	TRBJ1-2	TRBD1	TGTGCCAGCAGCTTGGGGACAGGGAACTATGGCTACACCTTC	CASSLGTGNYGYTF
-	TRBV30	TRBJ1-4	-	TGTGCCTGGAGTATAAGGGGTGAAAAACTGTTTTTT	CAWSIRGEKLFF
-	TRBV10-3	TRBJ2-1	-	TGTGCCATCAGTGAGCGGGACATCTACAATGAGCAGTTCTTC	CAISERDIYNEQFF
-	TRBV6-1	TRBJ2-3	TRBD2	TGTGCCAGCGGGCGGACTAGCGGGAGTACCGATACGCAGTATTTT	CASGRTSGSTDTQYF
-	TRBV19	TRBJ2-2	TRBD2	TGTGCCAGTAGTAGAATTACTAGCGGGAACACCGGGGAGCTGTTTTTT	CASSRITSGNTGELFF
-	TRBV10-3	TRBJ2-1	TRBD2	TGTGCCATCAGTGAACGATTAAGTAGCGGGAGTTCTGAGCAGTTCTTC	CAISERLSSGSSEQFF
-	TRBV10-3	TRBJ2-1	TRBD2	TGTGCCATCTCCAGAGGGAGCGGGAGCTCCTACAATGAGCAGTTCTTC	CAISRGSGSSYNEQFF
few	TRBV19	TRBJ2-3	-	TGTGCCAGTAGGTTTCCCGTAACAGATACGCAGTATTTT	CASRFPVTDTQYF
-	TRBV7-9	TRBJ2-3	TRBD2	TGTGCCAGCAGCTGGAGAGCGGGACTTTCAGATACGCAGTATTTT	CASSWRAGLSDTQYF
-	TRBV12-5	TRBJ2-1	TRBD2	TGTGCTAGTGGTTTGGGTTTTTCGGGAGGTAGGGATGAGCAGTTCTTC	CASGLGFSGGRDEQFF
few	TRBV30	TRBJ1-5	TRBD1	TGTGCCGGGGGACAGTCGGGCGGTCAGCCCCAGCATTTT	CAGGQSGGQPQHF
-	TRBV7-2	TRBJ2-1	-	TGTGCCAGCAGCTCCCTGGGCAGGTCTTTTTCGAATGAGCAGTTCTTC	CASSSLGRSFSNEQFF
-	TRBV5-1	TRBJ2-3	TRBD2	TGCGCCAGCAGCTTAAGCGGGGGGGCCCCAGATACGCAGTATTTT	CASSLSGGAPDTQYF
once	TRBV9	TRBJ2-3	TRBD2	TGTGCCAGCAGTGTTCCCGGGACTAGCGGGGAAGGGACAGATACGCAGTATTTT	CASSVPGTSGEGTDTQYF
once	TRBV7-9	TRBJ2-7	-	TGTGCCAGCAGCTATCAACAACCCGAGGGCGAGCAGTACTTC	CASSYQQPEGEQYF
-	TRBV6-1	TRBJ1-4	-	TGTGCCAGCAGTGAACTGGGGGGGCAGATTGAAAAACTGTTTTTT	CASSELGGQIEKLFF
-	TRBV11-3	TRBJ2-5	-	TGTGCCAGCAGCTTAGGTGGTTGGACAGCACAAGAGACCCAGTACTTC	CASSLGGWTAQETQYF
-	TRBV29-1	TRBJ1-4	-	TGCAGCGTTGAAATACAAACTAATGAAAAACTGTTTTTT	CSVEIQTNEKLFF
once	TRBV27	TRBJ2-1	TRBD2	TGTGCCAGCATTCGACTAGCGGGATTTAATGAGCAGTTCTTC	CASIRLAGFNEQFF
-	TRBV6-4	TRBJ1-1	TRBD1	TGTGCCAGCAGCGAAGGACAGGGCGGCACTGAAGCTTTCTTT	CASSEGQGGTEAFF
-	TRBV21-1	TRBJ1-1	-	TGTGCCAGTGGGACAGGACGAGGAGGCGCTGAAGCTTTCTTT	CASGTGRGGAEAFF
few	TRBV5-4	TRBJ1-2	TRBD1	TGTGCCAGCAGCTCCTGGGACAGGGATGGCTACACCTTC	CASSSWDRDGYTF
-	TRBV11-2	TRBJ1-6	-	TGTGCCAGCAGCTTCCCGGGGAGGGGGTACGATAATTCACCCCTCCACTTT	CASSFPGRGYDNSPLHF
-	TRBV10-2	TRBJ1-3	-	TGCGCCAGCAGCCCGTTCCAGGGAAACACCATATATTTT	CASSPFQGNTIYF
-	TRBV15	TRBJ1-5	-	TGTGCCACCAGCAAGGAACAGAGCAATCAGCCCCAGCATTTT	CATSKEQSNQPQHF
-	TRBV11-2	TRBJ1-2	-	TGTGCCAGCAGCCCCACAGGTCTCGGCTACACCTTC	CASSPTGLGYTF
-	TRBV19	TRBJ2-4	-	TGTGCCAGTAGTCTGGGACTTGCGGACGGCCAGTACTTC	CASSLGLADGQYF
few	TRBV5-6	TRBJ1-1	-	TGTGCCAGCAGCTTGGCGGGGAGGAACACTGAAGCTTTCTTT	CASSLAGRNTEAFF
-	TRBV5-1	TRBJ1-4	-	TGCGCCAGCAGCTTGGTGGGAGGGGAACTAGAAAAACTGTTTTTT	CASSLVGGELEKLFF
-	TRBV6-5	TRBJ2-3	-	TGTGCCACCAAGCCCAGGTCAGAACGCACAGATACGCAGTATTTT	CATKPRSERTDTQYF
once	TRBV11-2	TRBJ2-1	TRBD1	TGTGCCAGCAGCCGAGGACAGGGCTTATGGGATGAGCAGTTCTTC	CASSRGQGLWDEQFF
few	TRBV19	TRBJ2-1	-	TGTGCCAGTACCTATGACAGGAGCTCCTACAATGAGCAGTTCTTC	CASTYDRSSYNEQFF
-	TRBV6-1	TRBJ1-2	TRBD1	TGTGCCAGCAGTGCAACAGGGGGCGCGGGCTATGGCTACACCTTC	CASSATGGAGYGYTF
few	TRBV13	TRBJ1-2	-	TGTGCCAGCAGCTTAGCGGGACAAGACTATGGCTACACCTTC	CASSLAGQDYGYTF
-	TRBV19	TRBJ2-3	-	TGTGCCAGTAGTATCCAGGGGACAGATACGCAGTATTTT	CASSIQGTDTQYF
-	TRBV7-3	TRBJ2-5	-	TGTGCCAGCAGCCTAAGTCCACAAGAGACCCAGTACTTC	CASSLSPQETQYF
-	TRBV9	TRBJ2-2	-	TGTGCCAGCAGCTTCAAAGGCCAGGGCAGCACCGGGGAGCTGTTTTTT	CASSFKGQGSTGELFF
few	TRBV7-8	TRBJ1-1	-	TGTGCCAGCAGCTTACAACCGGGGGGGGGCATGGACACTGAAGCTTTCTTT	CASSLQPGGGMDTEAFF
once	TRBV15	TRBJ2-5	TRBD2	TGTGCCACCAGTCTCAACCCGGGGGGGTCGGAGACCCAGTACTTC	CATSLNPGGSETQYF
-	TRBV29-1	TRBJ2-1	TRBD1	TGCAGCGCGGGACAGGGCCAAGTCGAGCAGTTCTTC	CSAGQGQVEQFF
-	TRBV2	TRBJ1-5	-	TGTGCCAGCATCGGGGTGATCAATCAGCCCCAGCATTTT	CASIGVINQPQHF
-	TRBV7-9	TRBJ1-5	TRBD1	TGTGCCAGCAGCCCTCAACAGGGGGCTAGCGGCCAGCATTTT	CASSPQQGASGQHF
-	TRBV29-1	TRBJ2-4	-	TGCAGCGTTGTGTCCGGGAGCCCAGCCAAAAACATTCAGTACTTC	CSVVSGSPAKNIQYF